This is a list of T cell receptor beta chains from one sample in a study of CD8 T cells in ankylosing spondylitis. TCRdb passed the 5' RACE reads through MiXCR, listing each CDR3 protein once. In the table there are a few hundred thousand distinct CDR3 sequences, roughly a quarter of which are singletons. The specimen sequenced was blood, either unsorted or a sorted T cell fraction (not recorded which). These receptors originate from a male donor with ankylosing spondylitis or in good health (not recorded which). CDR3s include the opening cysteine and the closing phenylalanine or tryptophan. A D gene is named only where the DNA matches it firmly. The size entry is marked missing in some rows and otherwise reads once, few, many or a size class.

J gene | clone size | V gene | D gene | CDR3 DNA | CDR3 protein
TRBJ2-5 | - | TRBV27 | - | TGTGCCAGCAGGCTTCAGGGTTGGGCAGAGACCCAGTACTTC | CASRLQGWAETQYF
TRBJ2-2 | many | TRBV7-3 | - | TGTGCCAGCAGCCCGATACACATCAGCACAGGTCCCGGGGAGCTGTTTTTT | CASSPIHISTGPGELFF
TRBJ2-1 | many | TRBV20-1 | TRBD2 | TGCAGTGCTAGACCCGGGACTAGCGGGGGGAGGTCGAATGAGCAGTTCTTC | CSARPGTSGGRSNEQFF
TRBJ2-1 | once | TRBV11-2 | TRBD2 | TGTGCCAGCAGCTTAGTAGGGACTAGCGGGGGCTACAATGAGCAGTTCTTC | CASSLVGTSGGYNEQFF
TRBJ2-7 | few | TRBV12-3/TRBV12-4 | - | TGTGCCAGCAGTTTACCGGGCCCGGCAAAGGGCGAGCAGTACTTC | CASSLPGPAKGEQYF
TRBJ2-7 | - | TRBV6-2/TRBV6-3 | TRBD2 | TGTGCCAGCATCCCAGGACTAGCCCCCACCTACGAGCAGTACTTC | CASIPGLAPTYEQYF
TRBJ2-3 | few | TRBV20-1 | TRBD2 | TGCAGTGCTAGGTCAACTAGCGGACGCACAGATACGCAGTATTTT | CSARSTSGRTDTQYF
TRBJ1-4 | many | TRBV29-1 | - | TGCAGCGTTGAAATGGAAAAACTGTTTTTT | CSVEMEKLFF
TRBJ2-7 | once | TRBV6-1 | - | TGTGCCAGCACCCTGGGGGTCACCTCTTACGAGCAGTACTTC | CASTLGVTSYEQYF
TRBJ2-2 | few | TRBV20-1 | TRBD2 | TGCAGTGCTCGAGAGGGAGCGGGGTACACCGGGGAGCTGTTTTTT | CSAREGAGYTGELFF
TRBJ2-5 | - | TRBV14 | - | TGTGCCAGCAGCTCTAATACAGGGTCTCCAAGAGAGACCCAGTACTTC | CASSSNTGSPRETQYF
TRBJ2-3 | few | TRBV30 | - | TGTGCCTGGAGTGTGCAGGAAAACACAGATACGCAGTATTTT | CAWSVQENTDTQYF
TRBJ2-2 | - | TRBV12-3/TRBV12-4 | - | TGTGCCAGCAGGTCCAGGGGATTGAACACCGGGGAGCTGTTTTTT | CASRSRGLNTGELFF
TRBJ2-5 | - | TRBV10-3 | TRBD1 | TGTGCCATCAGCCGGGACAGGGAGGAGACCCAGTACTTC | CAISRDREETQYF
TRBJ2-7 | many | TRBV20-1 | - | TGCAGTGCTCCCTCATCCTGGGAGCAGTACTTC | CSAPSSWEQYF
TRBJ2-1 | - | TRBV12-3/TRBV12-4 | - | TGTGCCAGCAGTTTAGCGGGGAATGAGCAGTTCTTC | CASSLAGNEQFF
TRBJ2-7 | many | TRBV12-3/TRBV12-4 | - | TGTGCCACCTCCGCCCGGGGTGGTTACGAGCAGTACTTC | CATSARGGYEQYF
TRBJ2-1 | many | TRBV20-1 | - | TGCAGTGCTCAATCCCGCGATGGGTCCTACAATGAGCAGTTCTTC | CSAQSRDGSYNEQFF
TRBJ2-1 | many | TRBV4-1 | - | TGCGCCAGCAGCCAACCGTCGACTGTCTACAATGAGCAGTTCTTC | CASSQPSTVYNEQFF
TRBJ2-1 | - | TRBV12-3/TRBV12-4 | - | TGTGCCAGCACTAGGGACGGGACACACTACAATGAGCAGTTCTTC | CASTRDGTHYNEQFF
TRBJ2-6 | - | TRBV11-1 | TRBD1 | TGTGCCAGCAGCGGACGCCCGGGACAGGGAATCTCTGGGGCCAACGTCCTGACTTTC | CASSGRPGQGISGANVLTF
TRBJ1-5 | many | TRBV20-1 | - | TGCAGTGCCCCCCCCTGGGCGGGTGGGCCCCAGCATTTT | CSAPPWAGGPQHF
TRBJ1-2 | few | TRBV20-1 | TRBD1 | TGCAGTGCTCGTCCCGGGACAGGGGGCCGAGGCTACACCTTC | CSARPGTGGRGYTF
TRBJ2-4 | - | TRBV5-6 | TRBD2 | TGTGCCAGCAGCCAACAGCGGGGGGGGCCCAAAAACATTCAGTACTTC | CASSQQRGGPKNIQYF
TRBJ2-7 | many | TRBV20-1 | TRBD1 | TGCAGTGCTACCGGACAGGGGGAAGACGAGCAGTACTTC | CSATGQGEDEQYF
TRBJ2-2 | many | TRBV20-1 | - | TGCAGTGCTAGAGATCCCCGGGCCAGGGAGCTGTTTTTT | CSARDPRARELFF
TRBJ1-6 | - | TRBV3-1 | TRBD1 | TGTGCCAGCAGACAAGGGACAGGGGATAATTCACCCCTCCACTTT | CASRQGTGDNSPLHF
TRBJ1-3 | few | TRBV20-1 | - | TGCAGTGCTAGTCTGACAGGAAACACCATATATTTT | CSASLTGNTIYF
TRBJ2-2 | - | TRBV20-1 | - | TGCAGTGCTAGAGATAAGGACGGGGAGCTGTTTTTT | CSARDKDGELFF
TRBJ2-7 | many | TRBV20-1 | - | TGCAGTGCTATGGACGTGGACGAGCAGTACTTC | CSAMDVDEQYF
TRBJ1-4 | - | TRBV20-1 | - | TGCAGTGCTACGGGACGAAATGAAAAACTGTTTTTT | CSATGRNEKLFF
TRBJ2-7 | - | TRBV30 | - | TGTGCCTGGAGGAGGGCCGGCACTTCCTACGAGCAGTACTTC | CAWRRAGTSYEQYF
TRBJ2-2 | few | TRBV20-1 | - | TGCAGTGCTATCAACACGAACACCGGGGAGCTGTTTTTT | CSAINTNTGELFF
TRBJ2-3 | - | TRBV20-1 | TRBD2 | TGCAGTTCCCGGGCATGGCGGGGGGGCAGGACAGATACGCAGTATTTT | CSSRAWRGGRTDTQYF
TRBJ2-1 | many | TRBV11-2 | TRBD1 | TGTGCCAGCAGCTTCAGGGGGTCCGACAATGAGCAGTTCTTC | CASSFRGSDNEQFF
TRBJ1-1 | many | TRBV6-5 | - | TGTGCCAGCAGTTACTCGGGACTGAACACTGAAGCTTTCTTT | CASSYSGLNTEAFF
TRBJ1-6 | - | TRBV20-1 | - | TGCAGTGCTATAAGGAATGGGTGGGAAGATAATTCACCCCTCCACTTT | CSAIRNGWEDNSPLHF
TRBJ2-5 | - | TRBV19 | - | TGTGCCAGTAGTATAAGACGGAACCAAGAGACCCAGTACTTC | CASSIRRNQETQYF
TRBJ2-7 | many | TRBV7-2 | TRBD1 | TGTGCCAGCAGCTCCCGACAGGGATGGATCAAGCAGTACTTC | CASSSRQGWIKQYF
TRBJ2-5 | few | TRBV29-1 | TRBD2 | TGCAGCGCTAGGAGGGACGGGGGGGAGACCCAGTACTTC | CSARRDGGETQYF
TRBJ2-5 | few | TRBV20-1 | - | TGCAGTGCTGCGCGGGTGGGTGGGGAGACCCAGTACTTC | CSAARVGGETQYF
TRBJ2-5 | - | TRBV6-1 | - | TGTGCCAGCAGTGAAGGTTGGGCCGGGGGGCAGATACAAGAGACCCAGTACTTC | CASSEGWAGGQIQETQYF
TRBJ2-3 | - | TRBV10-3 | - | TGTGCCATCAGTGTGGGCCCTACGAGCACAGATACGCAGTATTTT | CAISVGPTSTDTQYF
TRBJ2-5 | - | TRBV6-5 | - | TGTGCCAGCAGTTACCGGCTCGGGACCTCACTGACCCAGTACTTC | CASSYRLGTSLTQYF
TRBJ2-6 | - | TRBV29-1 | TRBD1 | TGCAGCGTTGAGATCCAGGGGGCAGCTGGGGCCAACGTCCTGACTTTC | CSVEIQGAAGANVLTF
TRBJ2-1 | - | TRBV29-1 | - | TGCAGCGCCCCGCACCAGGGTATGGGGGAGGAGCAGTTCTTC | CSAPHQGMGEEQFF
TRBJ1-6 | many | TRBV12-3/TRBV12-4 | TRBD1 | TGTGCCAGCAGTCACAGGACAGGGGATAAAAATTCACCCCTCCACTTT | CASSHRTGDKNSPLHF
TRBJ2-3 | many | TRBV6-1 | TRBD1 | TGTGCCTCCTACGGGGTACCGGGACAGGGGGCGGATACGCAGTATTTT | CASYGVPGQGADTQYF
TRBJ2-7 | many | TRBV20-1 | TRBD2 | TGCAGTGCTAGAGGGGGGAGGGGATACGAGCAGTACTTC | CSARGGRGYEQYF
TRBJ2-7 | - | TRBV12-3/TRBV12-4 | - | TGTGCCAGCAGTAGGACCGCTAAATCCTACGAGCAGTACTTC | CASSRTAKSYEQYF